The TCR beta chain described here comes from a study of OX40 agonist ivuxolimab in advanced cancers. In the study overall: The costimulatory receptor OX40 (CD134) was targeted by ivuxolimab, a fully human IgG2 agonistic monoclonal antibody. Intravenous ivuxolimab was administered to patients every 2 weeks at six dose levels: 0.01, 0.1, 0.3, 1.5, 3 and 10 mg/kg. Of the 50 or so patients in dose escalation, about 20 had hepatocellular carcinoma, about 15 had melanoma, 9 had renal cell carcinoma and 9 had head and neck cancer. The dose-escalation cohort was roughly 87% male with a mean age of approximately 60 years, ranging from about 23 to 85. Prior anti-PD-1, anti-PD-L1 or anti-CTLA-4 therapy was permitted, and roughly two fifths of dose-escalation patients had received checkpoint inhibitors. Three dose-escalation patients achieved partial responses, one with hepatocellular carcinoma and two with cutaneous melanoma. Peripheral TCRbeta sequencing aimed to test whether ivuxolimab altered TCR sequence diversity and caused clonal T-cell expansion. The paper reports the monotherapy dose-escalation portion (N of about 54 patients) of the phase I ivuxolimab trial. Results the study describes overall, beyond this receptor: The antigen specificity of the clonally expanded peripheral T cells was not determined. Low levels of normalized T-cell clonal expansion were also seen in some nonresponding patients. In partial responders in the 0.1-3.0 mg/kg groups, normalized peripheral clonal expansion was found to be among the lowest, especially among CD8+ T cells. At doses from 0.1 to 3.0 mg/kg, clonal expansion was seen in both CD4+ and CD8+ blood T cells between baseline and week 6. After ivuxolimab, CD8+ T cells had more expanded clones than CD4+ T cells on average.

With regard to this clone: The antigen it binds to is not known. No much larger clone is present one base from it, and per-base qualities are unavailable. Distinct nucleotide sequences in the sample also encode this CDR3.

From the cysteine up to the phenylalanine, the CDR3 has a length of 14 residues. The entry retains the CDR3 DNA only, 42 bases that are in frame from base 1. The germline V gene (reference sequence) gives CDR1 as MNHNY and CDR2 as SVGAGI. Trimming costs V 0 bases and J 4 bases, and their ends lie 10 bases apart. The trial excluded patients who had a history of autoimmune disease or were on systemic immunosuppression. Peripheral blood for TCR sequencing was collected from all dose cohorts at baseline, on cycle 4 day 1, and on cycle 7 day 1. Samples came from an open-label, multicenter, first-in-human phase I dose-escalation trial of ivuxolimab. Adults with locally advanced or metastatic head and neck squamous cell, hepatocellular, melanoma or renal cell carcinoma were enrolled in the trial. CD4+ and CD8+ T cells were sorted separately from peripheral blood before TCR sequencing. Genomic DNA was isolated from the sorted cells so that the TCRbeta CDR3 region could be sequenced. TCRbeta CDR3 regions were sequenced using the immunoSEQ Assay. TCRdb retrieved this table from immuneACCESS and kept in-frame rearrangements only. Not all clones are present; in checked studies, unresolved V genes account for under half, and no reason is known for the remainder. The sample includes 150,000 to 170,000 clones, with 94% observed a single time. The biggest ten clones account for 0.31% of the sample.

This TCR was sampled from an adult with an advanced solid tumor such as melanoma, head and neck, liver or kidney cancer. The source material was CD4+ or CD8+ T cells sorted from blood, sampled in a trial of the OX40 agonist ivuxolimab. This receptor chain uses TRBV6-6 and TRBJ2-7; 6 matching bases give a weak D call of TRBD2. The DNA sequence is TGTGCCAGCAGTTACTCTGGAGGGTCGTACGAGCAGTACTTC. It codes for CASSYSGGSYEQYF.